This T cell receptor beta chain was captured by sequencing in a study of CD8 T cells in Susac syndrome. The overall study: Blood was drawn from patients with Susac syndrome. At that point, they were therapy-naive, on corticosteroids, or on intravenous immunoglobulin alone. General study points: Roughly 5 Susac-specific public clones appeared in CD8+ TEMRA repertoires, and under 20 in total CD8+ repertoires.

RNA totalling about 0.5 to 1 ug underwent reverse transcription with random hexamers. Amplification of the TCR beta CDR3 was carried out by immunoSEQ multiplex PCR, which spanned a total of 54 Vbeta and 13 Jbeta segments. TCRdb called the immunoSEQ multiplex PCR reads again in MiXCR, with one record for every CDR3 protein. The sample consists of around 100,000 distinct CDR3 sequences, 95% of them appearing once. A note on this clonotype: Its specificity is unknown. This is likely a read error, given that the CDR3 carries no conserved phenylalanine or tryptophan at its end.

Through negative isolation, CD4+ and CD8+ T cells were obtained, while TEMRA cells were enriched using FACS. There are 17 residues in the CDR3. The V and J ends lost 7 bases and 0 bases, in that order; junction bases with no gene match: 9. Material: CD8+ T cells from PBMCs. The TCR was taken from a human donor with Susac syndrome. The chain employs TRBV12-3 or TRBV12-4 and TRBJ2-6, with 7 bases aligning to TRBD1. The CDR3 region is CASKTLGGTSGANVLTL. The CDR3 DNA sequence: TGTGCCAGCAAGACCTTAGGGGGCACCTCTGGGGCCAACGTCCTGACTCTC.